The clone carrying this TCR beta chain has a single count. Its antigen is still unknown. This sample was included in a study of shared clonotypes between healthy human individuals. On the study more broadly: Plates per donor: three CD4 naive, three CD4 memory, two CD8 naive, one CD8 memory. Study-wide findings and caveats: Limited genetic and exposure-history diversity came from having few donors.

Every subset's genomic DNA went evenly onto several immunoSEQ plates. Some clones are missing from TCRdb's copy, which holds only in-frame ones; the method was immunoSEQ multiplex PCR. The table lists about 680,000 clones, more than 70% of them singletons. Input material: memory CD4+ T cells sorted from blood. Subset specified: CD45RA-negative fraction. This clonotype was obtained from a woman aged 30 to 39 in good health.

The CDR3 protein is CASSTDRVLGEQYF. The CDR3 DNA is TGTGCCAGTAGTACAGACAGGGTACTGGGGGAGCAGTACTTC. This chain links TRBV19 with TRBJ2-7; 7 bases fit TRBD1. Germline V gives CDR1 LNHDA, CDR2 SQIVND (reference sequence). V shed 4 bases and J 7 bases; nucleotides not matched to a gene: 10. CDR3 length: 14 residues. The full variable domain, in which reference TRBV19 and TRBJ2-7 provide the parts outside the CDR3, is DGGITQSPKYLFRKEGQNVTLSCEQNLNHDAMYWYRQDPGQGLRLIYYSQIVNDFQKGDIAEGYSVSREKKESFPLTVTSAQKNPTAFYLCASSTDRVLGEQYFGPGTRLTVT.